The 7 T cell receptor beta chains below come from one sample, sequenced in a study of blood T cell repertoires in COVID-19. Some clones are missing from TCRdb's copy, which holds only in-frame ones; the method was immunoSEQ multiplex PCR. The sample yields 130,000 or so clones, about 88% seen once. Sequenced material: peripheral blood. Every receptor here comes from a human donor with COVID-19, enrolled during active disease. The donor label of this sample is uncertain.

The chain has TRBV5-1 and TRBJ2-1; 7 nucleotides align to TRBD1. CDR1 SGHRS and CDR2 YFSETQ come from the germline V gene. The CDR3 runs 16 residues. V was clipped by 1 base and J by 0 bases; unmatched bases: 4. DNA for the CDR3: TGCGCCAGCAGCTTGACGGCAGGGGGCTCCTACAATGAGCAGTTCTTC. Residues: CASSLTAGGSYNEQFF.

The J gene is TRBJ2-7, the V gene TRBV20-1, with a weak D call TRBD2 (5 bases). In germline, CDR1 is DFQATT, CDR2 SNEGSKA (reference sequence). The CDR3 covers 11 residues. The CDR3 sequence is CISTSSYEQYF. The CDR3 DNA follows: TGCATCAGCACTAGCTCCTACGAGCAGTACTTC.

The chain links TRBV3-1 (or the pseudogene TRBV3-2) to TRBJ1-1; D not resolved. V lost 1 base to trimming and J lost 11 bases, with 11 bases between them. The CDR3 covers 12 residues. Germline values: CDR1 LGHDT, CDR2 YNNKEL (reference sequence). Here the CDR3 DNA reads TGTGCCAGCAGCCAAGCGGGGTTGTATGCTTTCTTT. It translates to CASSQAGLYAFF.

The gene calls are TRBV9 and TRBJ2-3; D is unclear. Germline V lookup: CDR1 SGDLS, CDR2 YYNGEE. The CDR3 is 13 amino acids. Trimming removed 3 bases from V and 5 bases from J, with 10 bases in between. CDR3 bases: TGTGCCAGCAGCGCAAGTAGTCAAGATACGCAGTATTTT. It translates to CASSASSQDTQYF. The whole variable domain, filled in from reference TRBV9 and TRBJ2-3, reads DSGVTQTPKHLITATGQRVTLRCSPRSGDLSVYWYQQSLDQGLQFLIQYYNGEERAKGNILERFSAQQFPDLHSELNLSSLELGDSALYFCASSASSQDTQYFGPGTRLTVL.

J is TRBJ1-3 and V is TRBV9; D may be TRBD1 (5 bases). Germline CDR1 SGDLS, CDR2 YYNGEE. The CDR3 consists of 16 residues. V was shortened by 3 bases and J by 0 bases, with 13 bases between the two germline ends. The CDR3 protein is CASSGRQSRSGNTIYF. CDR3 in DNA: TGTGCCAGCAGCGGCCGACAGAGCCGCTCTGGAAACACCATATATTTT.

V gene TRBV2 combines with J gene TRBJ2-5; 10 nucleotides align to TRBD1. V shed 4 bases and J 5 bases; nucleotides not matched to a gene: 10. CDR3 length equals 16 residues. Per the germline V gene, CDR1 is SNHLY and CDR2 is FYNNEI. The CDR3 DNA sequence: TGTGCCAGCAGTGGGGGTCGGACAGGGGGTATGGAGACCCAGTACTTC. Its translation is CASSGGRTGGMETQYF. Filled out from reference TRBV2 and TRBJ2-5, the complete variable domain reads EPEVTQTPSHQVTQMGQEVILRCVPISNHLYFYWYRQILGQKVEFLVSFYNNEISEKSEIFDDQFSVERPDGSNFTLKIRSTKLEDSAMYFCASSGGRTGGMETQYFGPGTRLLVL.

This rearrangement joins TRBV10-2 to TRBJ2-5; 9 bases are a match to TRBD2. Trimming took 0 bases from V and 2 from J; bases not matched to a gene: 1. This CDR3 is built from 15 residues. The V gene's germline CDR1 is WSHSY and CDR2 SAAADI. CDR3 protein: CASSESAGGQETQYF. The CDR3 region has the DNA TGCGCCAGCAGTGAGTCGGCGGGGGGGCAAGAGACCCAGTACTTC.